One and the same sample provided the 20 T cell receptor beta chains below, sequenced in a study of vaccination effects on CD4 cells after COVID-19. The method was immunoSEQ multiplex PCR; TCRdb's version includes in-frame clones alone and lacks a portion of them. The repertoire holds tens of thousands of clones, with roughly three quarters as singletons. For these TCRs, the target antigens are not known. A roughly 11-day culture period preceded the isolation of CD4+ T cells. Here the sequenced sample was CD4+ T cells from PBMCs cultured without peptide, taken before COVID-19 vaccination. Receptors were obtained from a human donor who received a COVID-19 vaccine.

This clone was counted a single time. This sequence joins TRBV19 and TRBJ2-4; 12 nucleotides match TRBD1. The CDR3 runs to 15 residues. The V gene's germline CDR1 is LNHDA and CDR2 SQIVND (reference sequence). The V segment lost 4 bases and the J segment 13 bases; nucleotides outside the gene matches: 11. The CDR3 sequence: CASSNEGTGGVGQYF. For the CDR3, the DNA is TGTGCCAGTAGTAATGAGGGGACAGGGGGCGTGGGGCAGTACTTC.

The CDR3 DNA reads as TGTGCCAGCAGCCTACGGGGCAATGAGCAGTTCTTC. Protein product: CASSLRGNEQFF. The chain is built from TRBV3-1 (or the pseudogene TRBV3-2) and TRBJ2-1; D is perhaps TRBD2 (5 bases). With 4 bases removed from V and 6 bases from J, the gap between germline ends came to 7 bases. The CDR3 runs 12 residues. The germline CDR1 and CDR2 sequences are LGHDT and YNNKEL (reference sequence).

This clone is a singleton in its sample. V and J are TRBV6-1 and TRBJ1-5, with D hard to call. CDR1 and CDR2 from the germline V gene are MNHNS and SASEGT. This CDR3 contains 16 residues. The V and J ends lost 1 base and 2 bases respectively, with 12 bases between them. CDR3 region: CASSEGTIVGNQPQHF. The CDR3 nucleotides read TGTGCCAGCAGTGAAGGAACGATAGTCGGCAATCAGCCCCAGCATTTT.

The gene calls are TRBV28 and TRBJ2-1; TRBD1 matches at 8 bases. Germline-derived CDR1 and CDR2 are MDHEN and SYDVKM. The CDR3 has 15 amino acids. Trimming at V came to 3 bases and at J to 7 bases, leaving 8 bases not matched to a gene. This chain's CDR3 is CASSFSGGAGNEQFF. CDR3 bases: TGTGCCAGCAGTTTCTCAGGGGGCGCGGGTAATGAGCAGTTCTTC.

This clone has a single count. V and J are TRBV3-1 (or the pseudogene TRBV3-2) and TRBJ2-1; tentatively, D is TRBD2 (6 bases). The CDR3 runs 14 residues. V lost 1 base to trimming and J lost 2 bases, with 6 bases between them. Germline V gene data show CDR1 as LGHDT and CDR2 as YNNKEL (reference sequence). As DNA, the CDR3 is TGTGCCAGCAGCCAAGCGGGGGCCTACAATGAGCAGTTCTTC. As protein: CASSQAGAYNEQFF.

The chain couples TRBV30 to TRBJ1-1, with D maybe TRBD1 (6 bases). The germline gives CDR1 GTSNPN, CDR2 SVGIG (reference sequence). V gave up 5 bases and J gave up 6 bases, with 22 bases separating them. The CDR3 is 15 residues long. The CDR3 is CAWSPKGGGNAEAFF. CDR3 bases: TGTGCCTGGTCCCCGAAGGGGGGGGGAAACGCTGAAGCTTTCTTT.

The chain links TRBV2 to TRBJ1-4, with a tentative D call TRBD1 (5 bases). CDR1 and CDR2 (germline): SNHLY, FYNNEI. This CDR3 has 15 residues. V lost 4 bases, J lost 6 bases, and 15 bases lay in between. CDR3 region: CASSASGGSYEKLFF. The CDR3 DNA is TGTGCCAGCAGTGCATCCGGGGGGAGTTATGAAAAACTGTTTTTT.

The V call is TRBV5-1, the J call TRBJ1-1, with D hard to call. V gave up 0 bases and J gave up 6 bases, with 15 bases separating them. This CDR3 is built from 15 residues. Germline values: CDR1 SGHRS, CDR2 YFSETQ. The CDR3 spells CASSLVVSGNSEAFF. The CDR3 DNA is TGCGCCAGCAGCTTGGTAGTGTCGGGGAATTCTGAAGCTTTCTTT.

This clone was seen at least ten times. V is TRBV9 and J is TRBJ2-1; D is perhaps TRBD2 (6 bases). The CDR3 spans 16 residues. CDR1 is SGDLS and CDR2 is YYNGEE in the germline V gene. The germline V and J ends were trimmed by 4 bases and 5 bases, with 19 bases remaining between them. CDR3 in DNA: TGTGCCAGCAGCAAATCCGGGACTCACACCGACAATGAGCAGTTCTTC. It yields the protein CASSKSGTHTDNEQFF.

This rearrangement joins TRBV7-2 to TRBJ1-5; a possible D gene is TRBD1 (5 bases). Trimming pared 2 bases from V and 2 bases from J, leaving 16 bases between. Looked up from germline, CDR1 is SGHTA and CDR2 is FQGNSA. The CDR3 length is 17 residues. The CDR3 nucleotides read TGTGCCAGCAGCTTAAATCAGGGTAGAATCGGCAATCAGCCCCAGCATTTT. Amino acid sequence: CASSLNQGRIGNQPQHF.

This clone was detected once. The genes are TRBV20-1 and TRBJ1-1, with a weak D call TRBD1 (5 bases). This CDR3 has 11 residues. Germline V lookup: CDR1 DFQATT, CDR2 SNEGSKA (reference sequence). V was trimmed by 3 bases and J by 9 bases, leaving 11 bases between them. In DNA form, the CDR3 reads TGCAGTGCTAGTTCAGGGTCTAAAGCTTTCTTT. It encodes CSASSGSKAFF.

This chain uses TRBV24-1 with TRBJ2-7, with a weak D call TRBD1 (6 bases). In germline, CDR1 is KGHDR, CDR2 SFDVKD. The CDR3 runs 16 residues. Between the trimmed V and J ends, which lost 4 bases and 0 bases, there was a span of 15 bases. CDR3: CATSDLLDRISYEQYV. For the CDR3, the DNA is TGTGCCACCAGTGACCTCCTTGACAGGATCTCCTACGAGCAGTACGTC.

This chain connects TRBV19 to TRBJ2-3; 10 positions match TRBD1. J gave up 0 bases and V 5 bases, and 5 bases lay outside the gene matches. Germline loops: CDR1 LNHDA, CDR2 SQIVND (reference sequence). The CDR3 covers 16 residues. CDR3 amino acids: CASSLWTGGSTDTQYF. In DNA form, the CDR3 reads TGTGCCAGTAGTCTATGGACAGGGGGTAGCACAGATACGCAGTATTTT.

CDR3 coding DNA: TGTGCCAGCAGTTACTCGATGGGGGTCAATCAGCCCCAGCATTTT. Its protein is CASSYSMGVNQPQHF. The chain combines TRBV6-5 with TRBJ1-5, with TRBD1 as a possible D gene (5 bases). Trimming stripped 0 bases from V and 3 bases from J, with 9 bases between. This CDR3 region has 15 residues. Germline V lookup: CDR1 MNHEY, CDR2 SVGAGI.

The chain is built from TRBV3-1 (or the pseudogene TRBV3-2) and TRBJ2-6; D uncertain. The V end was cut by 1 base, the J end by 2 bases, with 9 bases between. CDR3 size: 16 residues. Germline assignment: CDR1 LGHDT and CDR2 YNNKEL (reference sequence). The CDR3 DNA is TGTGCCAGCAGCCAAGTTGGGTTAACTGGGGCCAACGTCCTGACTTTC. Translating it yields CASSQVGLTGANVLTF.

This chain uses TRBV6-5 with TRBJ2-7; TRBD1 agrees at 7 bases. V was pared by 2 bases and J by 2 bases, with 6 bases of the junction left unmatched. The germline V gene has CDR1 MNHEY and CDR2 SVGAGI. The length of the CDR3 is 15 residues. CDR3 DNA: TGTGCCAGCAGTTACGACCATACAGGGGCCTACGAGCAGTACGTC. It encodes CASSYDHTGAYEQYV.

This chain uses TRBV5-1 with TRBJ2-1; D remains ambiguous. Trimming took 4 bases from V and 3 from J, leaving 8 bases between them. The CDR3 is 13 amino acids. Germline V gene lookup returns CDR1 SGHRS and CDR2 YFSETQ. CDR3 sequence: CASSQADYNEQFF. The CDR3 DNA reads TGCGCCAGCAGCCAGGCGGACTACAATGAGCAGTTCTTC.

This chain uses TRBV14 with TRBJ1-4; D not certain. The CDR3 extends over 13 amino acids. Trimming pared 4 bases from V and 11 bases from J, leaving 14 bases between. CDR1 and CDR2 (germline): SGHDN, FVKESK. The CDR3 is CASSPLGAWKLFF. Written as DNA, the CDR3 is TGTGCCAGCAGCCCGTTGGGAGCGTGGAAACTGTTTTTT.

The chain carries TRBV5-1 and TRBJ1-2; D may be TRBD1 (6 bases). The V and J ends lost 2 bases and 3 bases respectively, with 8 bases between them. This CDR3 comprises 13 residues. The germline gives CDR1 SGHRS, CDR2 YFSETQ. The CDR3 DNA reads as TGCGCCAGCAGCTTCTACAGGGACTATGGCTACACCTTC. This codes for CASSFYRDYGYTF.

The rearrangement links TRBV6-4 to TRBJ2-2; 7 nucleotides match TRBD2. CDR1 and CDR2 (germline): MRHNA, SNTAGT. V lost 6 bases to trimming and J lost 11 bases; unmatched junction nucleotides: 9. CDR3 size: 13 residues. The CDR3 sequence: CASSRSSGGELFF. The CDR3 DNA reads TGTGCCAGCAGCCGGTCTAGCGGCGGTGAGCTGTTTTTT.